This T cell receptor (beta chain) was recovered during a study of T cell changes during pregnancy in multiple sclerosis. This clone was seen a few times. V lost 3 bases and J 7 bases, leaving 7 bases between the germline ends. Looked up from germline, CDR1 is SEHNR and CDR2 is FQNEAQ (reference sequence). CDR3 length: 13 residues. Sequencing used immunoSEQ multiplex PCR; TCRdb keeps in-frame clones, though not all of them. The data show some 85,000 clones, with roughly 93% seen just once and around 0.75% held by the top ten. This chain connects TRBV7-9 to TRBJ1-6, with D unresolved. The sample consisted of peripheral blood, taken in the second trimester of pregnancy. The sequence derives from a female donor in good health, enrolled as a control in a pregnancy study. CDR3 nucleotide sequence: TGTGCCAGCAGCTTCGAGGGAAATTCACCCCTCCACTTT. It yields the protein CASSFEGNSPLHF.